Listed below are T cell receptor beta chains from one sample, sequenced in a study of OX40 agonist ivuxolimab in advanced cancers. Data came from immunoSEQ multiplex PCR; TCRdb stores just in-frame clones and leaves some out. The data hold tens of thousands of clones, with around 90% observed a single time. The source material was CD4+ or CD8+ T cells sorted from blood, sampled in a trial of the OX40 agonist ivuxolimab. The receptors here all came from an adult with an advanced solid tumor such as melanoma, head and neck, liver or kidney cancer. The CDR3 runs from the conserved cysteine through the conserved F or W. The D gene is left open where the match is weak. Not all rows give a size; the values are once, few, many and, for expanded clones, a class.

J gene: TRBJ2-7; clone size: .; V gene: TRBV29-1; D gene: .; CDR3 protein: CSVAGPLGNEQYF; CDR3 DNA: TGCAGCGTTGCGGGCCCGTTAGGTAACGAGCAGTACTTC
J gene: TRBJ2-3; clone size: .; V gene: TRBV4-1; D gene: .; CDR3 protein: CASSQEVPTDTQYF; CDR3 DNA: TGCGCCAGCAGCCAAGAAGTGCCCACAGATACGCAGTATTTT
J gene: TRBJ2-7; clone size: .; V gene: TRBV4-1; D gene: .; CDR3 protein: CASSHSTGLYYEQYF; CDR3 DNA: TGCGCCAGCAGCCACTCGACAGGTCTATACTACGAGCAGTACTTC
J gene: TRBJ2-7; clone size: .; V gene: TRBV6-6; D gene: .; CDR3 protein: CASTDSGPYEQYF; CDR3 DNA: TGTGCCAGCACCGACTCGGGGCCCTACGAGCAGTACTTC
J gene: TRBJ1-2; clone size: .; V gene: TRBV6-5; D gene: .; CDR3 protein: CASSYSTHVTHYGYTF; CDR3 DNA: TGTGCCAGCAGTTACTCGACGCACGTCACTCACTATGGCTACACCTTC
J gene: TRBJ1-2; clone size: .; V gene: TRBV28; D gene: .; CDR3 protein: CASSLWREDYGYTF; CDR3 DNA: TGTGCCAGCAGTTTATGGAGGGAGGACTATGGCTACACCTTC
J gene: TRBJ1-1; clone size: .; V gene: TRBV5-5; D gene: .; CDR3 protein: CASSPIRGPINTEAFF; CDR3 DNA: TGTGCCAGCAGCCCCATCAGGGGACCTATTAACACTGAAGCTTTCTTT
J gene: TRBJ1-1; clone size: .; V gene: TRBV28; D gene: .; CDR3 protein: CASTLGTLPNTEAFF; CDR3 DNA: TGTGCCAGCACCTTGGGAACACTACCGAACACTGAAGCTTTCTTT
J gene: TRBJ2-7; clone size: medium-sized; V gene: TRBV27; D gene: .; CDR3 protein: CASSLRGRPYEQYF; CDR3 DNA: TGTGCCAGCAGTTTACGCGGACGACCCTACGAGCAGTACTTC
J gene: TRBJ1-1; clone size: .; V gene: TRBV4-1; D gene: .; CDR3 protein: CASRMGLNTEAFF; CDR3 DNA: TGCGCCAGCAGGATGGGGCTGAACACTGAAGCTTTCTTT
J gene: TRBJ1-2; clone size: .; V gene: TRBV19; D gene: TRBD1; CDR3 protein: CASSIRGYGYTF; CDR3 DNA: TGTGCCAGTAGTATCAGGGGGTATGGCTACACCTTC
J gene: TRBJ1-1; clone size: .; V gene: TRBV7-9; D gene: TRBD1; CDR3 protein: CASSHRDRGQNTEAFF; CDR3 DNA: TGTGCCAGCAGCCACCGGGACAGGGGGCAAAACACTGAAGCTTTCTTT
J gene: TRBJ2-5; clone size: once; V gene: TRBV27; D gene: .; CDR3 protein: CASSSGLLQTQYF; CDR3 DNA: TGTGCCAGCAGTTCCGGACTACTACAGACCCAGTACTTC
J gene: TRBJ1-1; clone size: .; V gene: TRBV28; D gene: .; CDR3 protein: CASGERGFQMNTEAFF; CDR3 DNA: TGTGCCAGCGGAGAAAGGGGATTTCAAATGAACACTGAAGCTTTCTTT
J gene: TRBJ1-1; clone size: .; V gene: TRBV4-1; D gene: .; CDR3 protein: CASSPPRSTEAFF; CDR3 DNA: TGCGCCAGCAGTCCCCCCCGGAGCACTGAAGCTTTCTTT
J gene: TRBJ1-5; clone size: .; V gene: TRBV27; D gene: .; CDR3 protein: CASSLSTPGAQPQHF; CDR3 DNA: TGTGCCAGCAGTTTATCAACCCCTGGGGCTCAGCCCCAGCATTTT
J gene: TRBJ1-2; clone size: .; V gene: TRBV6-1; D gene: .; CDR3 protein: CASSPSRGGNYGYTF; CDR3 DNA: TGTGCCAGCAGTCCCAGCCGGGGGGGGAACTATGGCTACACCTTC
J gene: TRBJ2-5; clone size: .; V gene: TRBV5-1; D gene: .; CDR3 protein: CASSDSLEETQYF; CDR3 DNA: TGCGCCAGCTCGGACAGCCTAGAGGAGACCCAGTACTTC
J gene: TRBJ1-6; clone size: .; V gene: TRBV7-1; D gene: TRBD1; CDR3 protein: CASRYSGTDNSPLHF; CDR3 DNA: TGTGCCAGCAGGTATTCCGGGACAGATAATTCACCCCTCCACTTT
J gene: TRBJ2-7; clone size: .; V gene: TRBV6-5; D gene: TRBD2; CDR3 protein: CASSYTPSGSDEQYF; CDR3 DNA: TGTGCCAGCAGTTACACCCCTAGCGGGAGCGACGAGCAGTACTTC
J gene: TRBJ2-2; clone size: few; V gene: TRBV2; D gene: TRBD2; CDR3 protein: CASRTSGNTGELFF; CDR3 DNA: TGTGCCAGCCGGACTAGCGGAAACACCGGGGAGCTGTTTTTT
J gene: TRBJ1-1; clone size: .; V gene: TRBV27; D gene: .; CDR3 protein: CASSRIRLTGFNTEAFF; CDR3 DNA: TGTGCCAGCAGCCGTATTCGATTGACAGGTTTTAACACTGAAGCTTTCTTT
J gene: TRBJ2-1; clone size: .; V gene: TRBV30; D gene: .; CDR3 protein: CAHRDRSYNEQFF; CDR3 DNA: TGTGCCCACCGGGACCGGAGCTACAATGAGCAGTTCTTC
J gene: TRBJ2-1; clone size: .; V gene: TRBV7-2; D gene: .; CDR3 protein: CASSPRHGRLNEQFF; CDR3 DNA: TGTGCCAGCAGCCCACGACACGGGCGCCTCAATGAGCAGTTCTTC
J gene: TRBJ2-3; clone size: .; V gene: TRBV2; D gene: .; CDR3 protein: CASEGGSTNPHAQYF; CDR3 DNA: TGTGCCAGCGAGGGGGGGTCCACCAATCCCCATGCGCAGTATTTT
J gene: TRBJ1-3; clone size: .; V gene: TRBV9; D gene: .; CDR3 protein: CASRESSGNTIYF; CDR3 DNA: TGTGCCAGCAGGGAATCCTCTGGAAACACCATATATTTT
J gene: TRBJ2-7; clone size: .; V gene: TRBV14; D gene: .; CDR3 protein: CASSQAGIHEQYF; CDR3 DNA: TGTGCCAGCAGCCAGGCAGGGATCCACGAGCAGTACTTC
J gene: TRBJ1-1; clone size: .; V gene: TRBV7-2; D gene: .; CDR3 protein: CASSLARRVGTEAFF; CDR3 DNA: TGTGCCAGCAGCTTAGCGCGCCGGGTAGGGACTGAAGCTTTCTTT
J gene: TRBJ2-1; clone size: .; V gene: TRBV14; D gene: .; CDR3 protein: CASSLYNEQFF; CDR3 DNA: TGTGCCAGCAGCCTGTACAATGAGCAGTTCTTC
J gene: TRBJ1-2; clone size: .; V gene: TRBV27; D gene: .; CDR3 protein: CASSLTGWGNYGYTF; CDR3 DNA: TGTGCCAGCAGTTTAACAGGGTGGGGTAACTATGGCTACACCTTC
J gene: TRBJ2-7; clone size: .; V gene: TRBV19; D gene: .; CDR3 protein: CASSLGFVSYEQYF; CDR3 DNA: TGTGCCAGTAGTTTGGGGTTTGTATCCTACGAGCAGTACTTC
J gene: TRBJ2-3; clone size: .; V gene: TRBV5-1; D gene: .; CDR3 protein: CASSLITPTDTQYF; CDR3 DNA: TGCGCCAGCAGCTTGATTACCCCCACAGATACGCAGTATTTT
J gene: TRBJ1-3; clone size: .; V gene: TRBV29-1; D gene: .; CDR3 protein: CSAGGNTIYF; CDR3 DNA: TGCAGCGCCGGTGGAAACACCATATATTTT
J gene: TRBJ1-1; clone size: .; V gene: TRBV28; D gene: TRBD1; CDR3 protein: CASRLGGGITEAFF; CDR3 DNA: TGTGCCAGCAGATTAGGGGGCGGAATCACTGAAGCTTTCTTT
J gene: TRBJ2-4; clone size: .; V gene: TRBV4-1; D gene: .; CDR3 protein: CASSQEYLAKNIQYF; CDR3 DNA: TGCGCCAGCAGCCAAGAGTATCTAGCCAAAAACATTCAGTACTTC
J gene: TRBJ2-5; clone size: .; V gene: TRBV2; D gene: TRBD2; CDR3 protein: CASSRLAGDETQYF; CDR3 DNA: TGTGCCAGCAGTAGACTAGCGGGGGACGAGACCCAGTACTTC
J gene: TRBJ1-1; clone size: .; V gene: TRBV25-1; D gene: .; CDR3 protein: CASRQGWGTEAFF; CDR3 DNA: TGTGCCAGCAGACAGGGATGGGGAACTGAAGCTTTCTTT
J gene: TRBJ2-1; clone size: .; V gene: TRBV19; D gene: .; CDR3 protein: CASSIWDQYNEQFF; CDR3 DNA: TGTGCCAGTAGTATATGGGATCAGTACAATGAGCAGTTCTTC
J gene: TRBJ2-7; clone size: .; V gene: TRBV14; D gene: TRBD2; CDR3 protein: CASSQGRARLAGGPELYEQYF; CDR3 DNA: TGTGCCAGCAGCCAAGGAAGGGCCCGGCTAGCGGGGGGGCCGGAGTTGTACGAGCAGTACTTC
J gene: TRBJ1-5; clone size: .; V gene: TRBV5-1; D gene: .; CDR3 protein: CASSSPQGGDQPQHF; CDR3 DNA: TGCGCCAGCAGCTCCCCACAGGGTGGAGATCAGCCCCAGCATTTT
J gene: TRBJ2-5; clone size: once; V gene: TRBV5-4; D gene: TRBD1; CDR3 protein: CASSSAGTGLIVETQYF; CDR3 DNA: TGTGCCAGCAGCTCCGCCGGGACAGGGCTAATTGTAGAGACCCAGTACTTC
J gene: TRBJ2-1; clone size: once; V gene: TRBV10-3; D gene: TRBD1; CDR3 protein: CAISGDRGKNEQFF; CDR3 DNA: TGTGCCATCAGTGGGGACAGGGGGAAGAATGAGCAGTTCTTC
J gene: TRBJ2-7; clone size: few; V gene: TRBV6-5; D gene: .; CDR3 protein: CATVGGPEQYF; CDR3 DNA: TGTGCCACGGTAGGGGGGCCCGAGCAGTACTTC
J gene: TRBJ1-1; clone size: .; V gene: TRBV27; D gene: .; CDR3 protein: CASSLYGWVGDEAFF; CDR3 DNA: TGTGCCAGCAGTTTATATGGTTGGGTCGGGGATGAAGCTTTCTTT
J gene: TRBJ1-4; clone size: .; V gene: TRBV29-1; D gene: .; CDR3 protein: CSVEGTQGEKLFF; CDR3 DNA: TGCAGCGTTGAAGGTACACAGGGTGAAAAACTGTTTTTT
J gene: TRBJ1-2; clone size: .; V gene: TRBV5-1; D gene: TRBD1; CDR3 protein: CASSSGQGAYGYTF; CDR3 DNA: TGCGCCAGCAGCTCCGGACAGGGGGCGTATGGCTACACCTTC
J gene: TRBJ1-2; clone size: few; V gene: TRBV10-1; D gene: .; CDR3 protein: CASSPRVGQPSYGYTF; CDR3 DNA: TGCGCCAGCAGTCCCCGAGTAGGACAGCCTTCCTATGGCTACACCTTC
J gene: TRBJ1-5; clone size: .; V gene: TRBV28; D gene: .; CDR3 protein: CASSAARDTNQPQHF; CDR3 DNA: TGTGCCAGCAGTGCGGCAAGGGACACAAATCAGCCCCAGCATTTT
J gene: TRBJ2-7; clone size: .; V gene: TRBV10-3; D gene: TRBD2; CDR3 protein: CAISEPTNLAGDSYEQYF; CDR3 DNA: TGTGCCATCAGTGAGCCGACTAATCTAGCGGGAGACTCCTACGAGCAGTACTTC
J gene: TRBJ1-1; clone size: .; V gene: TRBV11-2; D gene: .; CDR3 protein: CASSLGDTEAFF; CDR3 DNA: TGTGCCAGCAGCTTGGGGGACACTGAAGCTTTCTTT
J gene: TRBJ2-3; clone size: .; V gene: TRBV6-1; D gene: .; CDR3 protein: CASSERVLFTDTQYF; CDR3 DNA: TGTGCCAGCAGTGAACGGGTTTTATTCACAGATACGCAGTATTTT
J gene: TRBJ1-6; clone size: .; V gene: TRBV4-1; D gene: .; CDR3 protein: CASSQDEGWAVLNSPLHF; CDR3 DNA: TGCGCCAGCAGCCAAGACGAGGGATGGGCAGTCCTTAATTCACCCCTCCACTTT
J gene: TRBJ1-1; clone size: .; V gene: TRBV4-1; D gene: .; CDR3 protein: CASSQDPGLRGGMNTEAFF; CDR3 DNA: TGCGCCAGCAGCCAAGATCCCGGACTCCGAGGGGGGATGAACACTGAAGCTTTCTTT
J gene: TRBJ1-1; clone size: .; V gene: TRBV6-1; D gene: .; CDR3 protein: CASSEWGRKSNTEAFF; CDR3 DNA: TGTGCCAGCAGTGAATGGGGCAGGAAATCGAACACTGAAGCTTTCTTT
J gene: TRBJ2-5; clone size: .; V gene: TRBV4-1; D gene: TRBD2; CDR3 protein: CASSQVGLHRSGIETQYF; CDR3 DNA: TGCGCCAGCAGCCAAGTCGGGCTGCATCGCAGCGGGATTGAGACCCAGTACTTC
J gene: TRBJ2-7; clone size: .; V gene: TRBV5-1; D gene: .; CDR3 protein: CASSPGLLSYEQYF; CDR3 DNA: TGCGCCAGCAGCCCCGGACTCTTATCCTACGAGCAGTACTTC
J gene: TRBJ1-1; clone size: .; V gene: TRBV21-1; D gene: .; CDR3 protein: CASTRETLNTEAFF; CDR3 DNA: TGTGCCAGCACCAGAGAGACATTAAACACTGAAGCTTTCTTT
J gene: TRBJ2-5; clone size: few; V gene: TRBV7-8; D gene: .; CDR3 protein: CASSDPQRAGSETQYF; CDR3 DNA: TGTGCCAGCAGTGACCCCCAGAGGGCCGGATCGGAGACCCAGTACTTC